A single sample is the source of the 20 T cell receptor beta chains below, sequenced in a study of blood T cell repertoires in COVID-19. Assay: immunoSEQ multiplex PCR; the TCRdb copy retains only in-frame clones and omits some. The data show approximately 500,000 clones, 85% to 90% seen once. Specimen: peripheral blood. The receptors shown here come from a man aged 18 to 35 with COVID-19, enrolled during active disease.

The V call is TRBV6-6, the J call TRBJ1-6; perhaps TRBD1 as D (6 bases). V was shortened by 6 bases and J by 2 bases, with 14 bases between the two germline ends. The CDR3 spans 16 residues. The germline V gene has CDR1 MNHNY and CDR2 SVGAGI (reference sequence). CDR3 sequence: CASRKQGRAYNSPLHF. Here the CDR3 DNA reads TGTGCCAGCAGAAAACAGGGTCGCGCCTATAATTCACCCCTCCACTTT.

V usage is TRBV3-1 (or the pseudogene TRBV3-2) and J usage is TRBJ1-6, with D possibly TRBD1 on 6 matching bases. The CDR3 has 13 amino acids. CDR1 is LGHDT, CDR2 YNNKEL, per germline (reference sequence). V was shortened by 2 bases and J by 10 bases, with 9 bases between the two germline ends. CDR3 DNA: TGTGCCAGCAGCCAATTCAGGGGCTCACCCCTCCACTTT. Protein: CASSQFRGSPLHF.

This chain connects TRBV5-1 to TRBJ1-3, with 9 bases matching TRBD1. The CDR3 totals 14 residues. Looked up from germline, CDR1 is SGHRS and CDR2 is YFSETQ. V shed 4 bases, J shed 4 bases, and the junction held 3 bases outside the gene matches. This CDR3 is CASSRTGDGNTIYF. CDR3 sequence (DNA): TGCGCCAGCAGCCGGACAGGGGACGGAAACACCATATATTTT. Full variable domain (rest looked up from reference TRBV5-1 and TRBJ1-3): KAGVTQTPRYLIKTRGQQVTLSCSPISGHRSVSWYQQTPGQGLQFLFEYFSETQRNKGNFPGRFSGRQFSNSRSEMNVSTLELGDSALYLCASSRTGDGNTIYFGEGSWLTVV.

This chain links TRBV7-9 with TRBJ2-5; a weak D match, TRBD2 (6 bases). Trimming removed 5 bases from V and 1 base from J, with 17 bases in between. CDR1 and CDR2 (germline): SEHNR, FQNEAQ (reference sequence). The CDR3 spans 16 residues. The CDR3 protein is CASSRWAAGSQETQYF. The CDR3 bases are TGTGCCAGCAGCCGCTGGGCAGCGGGCTCCCAAGAGACCCAGTACTTC.

This clone was detected once. The gene calls are TRBV27 and TRBJ1-1; a possible D gene is TRBD1 (5 bases). Per germline, CDR1 MNHEY and CDR2 SMNVEV (reference sequence). The CDR3 spans 15 residues. V lost 5 bases, J lost 4 bases, and 17 bases lay in between. The CDR3 reads CASSPHGGMSTEAFF. The CDR3 coding sequence is TGTGCCAGCAGTCCTCATGGGGGGATGAGCACTGAAGCTTTCTTT.

This rearrangement joins TRBV7-2 to TRBJ2-1; the D is unclear. The germline CDR1 and CDR2 sequences are SGHTA and FQGNSA. The CDR3 contains 15 residues. Trimming removed 0 bases at V and 0 bases at J, with 6 bases between. The chain's CDR3 is CASSLAWSSYNEQFF. As DNA, the CDR3 is TGTGCCAGCAGCTTAGCCTGGAGCTCCTACAATGAGCAGTTCTTC.

This chain links TRBV11-3 with TRBJ2-1; TRBD2 matches at 10 bases. This CDR3 has 15 residues. Trimming cost V 1 base and J 8 bases; bases outside gene matches: 5. In germline, CDR1 is SGHNT, CDR2 YENEEA. CDR3 protein: CASSLGLAGFDEQFF. Written as DNA, the CDR3 is TGTGCCAGCAGCTTAGGACTAGCGGGTTTTGATGAGCAGTTCTTC.

The chain has TRBV6-5 and TRBJ1-1, with a weak D call TRBD1 (6 bases). The V end lost 6 bases, the J end lost 1 base, and 15 bases lay between the germline ends. The CDR3 has 15 amino acids. The germline V gene encodes CDR1 MNHEY and CDR2 SVGAGI. CDR3 nucleotides: TGTGCCAGCAGCGTAACAGACAGGTCGAACACTGAAGCTTTCTTT. Protein: CASSVTDRSNTEAFF.

The chain employs TRBV18 and TRBJ1-1; D is unresolved. Between the trimmed V and J ends, which lost 3 bases and 0 bases, there was a span of 11 bases. The CDR3 spans 15 residues. Germline loops: CDR1 KGHSH, CDR2 LQKENI. Written as DNA, the CDR3 is TGTGCCAGCTCACCCCAGGAAGCCCTGAACACTGAAGCTTTCTTT. The encoded protein is CASSPQEALNTEAFF.

V is TRBV4-1 and J is TRBJ1-4, with D possibly matching TRBD1 (5 bases). Germline CDR1 is MGHRA and CDR2 is YSYEKL. The CDR3 extends over 16 amino acids. V lost 4 bases and J 1 base, leaving 13 bases between the germline ends. CDR3 region: CASSPGGTKTNEKLFF. The CDR3 DNA follows: TGCGCCAGCAGCCCCGGGGGGACGAAAACTAATGAAAAACTGTTTTTT.

The J gene is TRBJ2-7, the V gene TRBV27; D not certain. The germline CDR1 and CDR2 sequences are MNHEY and SMNVEV (reference sequence). This CDR3 has 13 amino acids. The V end was cut by 5 bases, the J end by 7 bases, with 15 bases between. CDR3 coding DNA: TGTGCCAGCAGTGCTAATCGGGTGGGTGAGCAGTACTTC. This gives the protein CASSANRVGEQYF.

The V gene is TRBV7-8, the J gene TRBJ1-2; TRBD1 aligns across 7 bases. V dropped 0 bases and J dropped 8; count of bases not matched to a gene: 6. Germline V gives CDR1 SGHVS, CDR2 FQNEAQ. The CDR3 is 14 residues long. CDR3: CASSLAMWDSGYTF. The DNA of the CDR3 is TGTGCCAGCAGCTTAGCCATGTGGGACAGCGGCTACACCTTC.

The chain is built from TRBV6-5 and TRBJ1-1; the D gene is possibly TRBD1 (6 bases). This CDR3 contains 13 residues. Germline CDR1 and CDR2: MNHEY and SVGAGI. Trimming pared 11 bases from V and 4 bases from J, leaving 17 bases between. This CDR3 reads CAVAQGGGTEAFF. The CDR3 coding sequence is TGTGCCGTCGCACAGGGTGGTGGCACTGAAGCTTTCTTT.

This clone was detected only a few times. The J gene is TRBJ1-2, the V gene TRBV7-9, with 10 nucleotides matching TRBD1. CDR3 length: 14 amino acids. Per the germline V gene, CDR1 is SEHNR and CDR2 is FQNEAQ (reference sequence). The V gene end was trimmed by 4 bases and the J gene end by 10 bases; junction bases not matched to a gene: 9. The CDR3: CASSYQTGGADYTF. CDR3 DNA sequence: TGTGCCAGCAGCTACCAGACAGGGGGCGCGGACTACACCTTC. Drawing the rest from reference TRBV7-9 and TRBJ1-2, the complete variable domain is DTGVSQNPRHKITKRGQNVTFRCDPISEHNRLYWYRQTLGQGPEFLTYFQNEAQLEKSRLLSDRFSAERPKGSFSTLEIQRTEQGDSAMYLCASSYQTGGADYTFGSGTRLTVV.

The gene calls are TRBV4-1 and TRBJ2-4; D remains ambiguous. The CDR3 has 17 amino acids. In germline, CDR1 is MGHRA, CDR2 YSYEKL. V was cut by 0 bases and J by 2 bases, with 14 bases left in between. The CDR3 sequence is CASSQDRYPDTKNIQYF. The DNA of the CDR3 is TGCGCCAGCAGCCAAGATCGATACCCCGACACCAAAAACATTCAGTACTTC.

The chain uses TRBV4-1 and TRBJ2-3; D call uncertain. The CDR3 is made up of 16 amino acids. The V and J ends lost 3 bases and 0 bases respectively, with 13 bases between them. CDR1 is MGHRA, CDR2 YSYEKL, per germline. In DNA form, the CDR3 reads TGCGCCAGCAGCCACGCTACACCGGAGAGCACAGATACGCAGTATTTT. Protein product: CASSHATPESTDTQYF.

This clone was detected once. The gene calls are TRBV14 and TRBJ2-7; D unresolved. This CDR3 spans 14 amino acids. Trimming took 4 bases from V and 0 from J, leaving 10 bases between them. In germline, CDR1 is SGHDN, CDR2 FVKESK. The CDR3: CASSPSSSSYEQYF. The CDR3, as DNA: TGTGCCAGCAGCCCCTCGTCGAGCTCCTACGAGCAGTACTTC.

The chain employs TRBV2 and TRBJ1-2, with D maybe TRBD1 (6 bases). The CDR3 runs 13 residues. V lost 1 base to trimming and J lost 6 bases, with 9 bases between them. Germline lookup yields CDR1 SNHLY and CDR2 FYNNEI. CDR3 region: CASSEGQGNGYTF. The CDR3 DNA follows: TGTGCCAGCAGTGAAGGTCAGGGGAATGGCTACACCTTC.

The chain carries TRBV7-9 and TRBJ2-1, with 7 bases fitting TRBD2. The CDR3 sequence is 15 residues long. Germline CDR1 is SEHNR and CDR2 is FQNEAQ (reference sequence). V shed 5 bases, J shed 0 bases, and the junction held 4 bases outside the gene matches. The CDR3 DNA is TGTGCCAGCAGCCCCGGGAGGAGCTCCTACAATGAGCAGTTCTTC. This codes for CASSPGRSSYNEQFF.

The chain joins TRBV9 to TRBJ2-3; 8 nucleotides align to TRBD2. The CDR3 is 16 amino acids. The V and J ends lost 1 base and 3 bases, in that order; junction bases with no gene match: 7. Germline V gene lookup returns CDR1 SGDLS and CDR2 YYNGEE. CDR3 protein: CASSVRGGGGTDTQYF. The CDR3 region has the DNA TGTGCCAGCAGCGTAAGGGGCGGCGGGGGGACAGATACGCAGTATTTT.